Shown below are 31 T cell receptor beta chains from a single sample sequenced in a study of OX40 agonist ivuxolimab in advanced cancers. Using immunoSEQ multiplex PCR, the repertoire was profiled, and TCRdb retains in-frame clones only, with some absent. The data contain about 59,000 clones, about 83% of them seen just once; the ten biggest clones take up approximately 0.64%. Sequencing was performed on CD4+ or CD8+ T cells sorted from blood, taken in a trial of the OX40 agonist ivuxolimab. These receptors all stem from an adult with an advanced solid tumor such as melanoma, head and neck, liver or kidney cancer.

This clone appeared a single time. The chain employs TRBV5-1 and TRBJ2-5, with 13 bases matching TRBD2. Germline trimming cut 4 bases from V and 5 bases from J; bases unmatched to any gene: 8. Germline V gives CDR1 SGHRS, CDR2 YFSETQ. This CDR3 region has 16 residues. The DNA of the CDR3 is TGCGCCAGCAGCACCGGACTAGCGGGAGCTTTTGAGACCCAGTACTTC. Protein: CASSTGLAGAFETQYF.

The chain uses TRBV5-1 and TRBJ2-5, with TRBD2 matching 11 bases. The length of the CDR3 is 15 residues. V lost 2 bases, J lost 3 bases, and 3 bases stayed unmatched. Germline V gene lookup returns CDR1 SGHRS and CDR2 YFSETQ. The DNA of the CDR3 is TGCGCCAGCAGCTTCGGGACTAGCGGAGAAGAGACCCAGTACTTC. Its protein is CASSFGTSGEETQYF. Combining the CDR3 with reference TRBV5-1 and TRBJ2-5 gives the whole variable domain KAGVTQTPRYLIKTRGQQVTLSCSPISGHRSVSWYQQTPGQGLQFLFEYFSETQRNKGNFPGRFSGRQFSNSRSEMNVSTLELGDSALYLCASSFGTSGEETQYFGPGTRLLVL.

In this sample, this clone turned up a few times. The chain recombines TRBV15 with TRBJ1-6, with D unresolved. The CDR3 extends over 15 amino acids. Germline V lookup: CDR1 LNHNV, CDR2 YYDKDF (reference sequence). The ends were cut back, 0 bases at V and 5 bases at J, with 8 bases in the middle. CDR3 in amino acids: CATSRDRGDNSPLHF. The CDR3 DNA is TGTGCCACCAGCAGAGATCGTGGAGATAATTCACCCCTCCACTTT.

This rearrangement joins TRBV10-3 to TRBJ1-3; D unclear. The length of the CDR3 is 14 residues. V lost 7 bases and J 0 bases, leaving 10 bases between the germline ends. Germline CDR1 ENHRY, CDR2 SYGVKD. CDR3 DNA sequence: TGTGCCATCACCACACCGAGCTCTGGAAACACCATATATTTT. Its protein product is CAITTPSSGNTIYF.

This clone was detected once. The CDR3 region has the DNA TGTGCCAGCAGCGGACGACTAGCGGGCGGGGAGACCCAGTACTTC. Translating gives CASSGRLAGGETQYF. This chain connects TRBV25-1 to TRBJ2-5, with 10 bases lining up with TRBD2. CDR1 and CDR2 from the germline V gene are MGHDK and SYGVNS. The CDR3 is made up of 15 amino acids. V lost 6 bases and J lost 5; bases outside the gene matches: 9.

For the CDR3, the DNA is TGTGCCAGCAGCCAAGGAGTCGGGGGGGGATACGACACAGATACGCAGTATTTT. Translation gives CASSQGVGGGYDTDTQYF. This chain connects TRBV14 to TRBJ2-3, with TRBD2 matching over 8 bases. The CDR3 is 18 residues long. Per the germline V gene, CDR1 is SGHDN and CDR2 is FVKESK. The V gene end was trimmed by 1 base and the J gene end by 2 bases; junction bases not matched to a gene: 11.

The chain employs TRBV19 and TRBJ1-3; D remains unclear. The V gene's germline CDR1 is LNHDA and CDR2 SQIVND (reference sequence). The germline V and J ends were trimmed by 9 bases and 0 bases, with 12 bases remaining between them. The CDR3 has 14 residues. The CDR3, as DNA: TGTGCCAGCCCCCCCCGACTCTCTGGAAACACCATATATTTT. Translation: CASPPRLSGNTIYF.

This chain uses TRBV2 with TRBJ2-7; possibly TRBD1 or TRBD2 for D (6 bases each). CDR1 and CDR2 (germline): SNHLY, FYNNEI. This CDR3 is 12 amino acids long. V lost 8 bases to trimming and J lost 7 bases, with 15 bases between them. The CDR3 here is CASGGLGAEQYF. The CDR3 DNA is TGTGCCAGCGGGGGGCTGGGGGCAGAGCAGTACTTC.

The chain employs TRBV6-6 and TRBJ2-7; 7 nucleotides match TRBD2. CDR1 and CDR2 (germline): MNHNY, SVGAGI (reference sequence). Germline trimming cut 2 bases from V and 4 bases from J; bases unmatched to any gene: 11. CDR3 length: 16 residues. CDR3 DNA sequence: TGTGCCAGCAGTTACGATGGGTCTAGCGGTCTTTACGAGCAGTACTTC. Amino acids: CASSYDGSSGLYEQYF.

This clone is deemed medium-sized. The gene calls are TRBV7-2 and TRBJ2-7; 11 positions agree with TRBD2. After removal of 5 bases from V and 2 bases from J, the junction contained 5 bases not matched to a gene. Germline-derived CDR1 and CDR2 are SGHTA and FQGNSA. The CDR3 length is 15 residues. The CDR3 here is CASSLTGLAAYEQYF. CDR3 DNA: TGTGCCAGCAGCCTCACGGGACTAGCGGCCTACGAGCAGTACTTC.

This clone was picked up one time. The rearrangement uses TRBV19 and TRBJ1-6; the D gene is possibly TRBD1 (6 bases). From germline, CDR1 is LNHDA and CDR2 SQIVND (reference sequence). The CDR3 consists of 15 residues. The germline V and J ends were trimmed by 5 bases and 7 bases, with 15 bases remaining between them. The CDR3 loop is CASSLQGPDNSPLHF. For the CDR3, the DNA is TGTGCCAGTAGTCTTCAGGGGCCAGACAATTCACCCCTCCACTTT.

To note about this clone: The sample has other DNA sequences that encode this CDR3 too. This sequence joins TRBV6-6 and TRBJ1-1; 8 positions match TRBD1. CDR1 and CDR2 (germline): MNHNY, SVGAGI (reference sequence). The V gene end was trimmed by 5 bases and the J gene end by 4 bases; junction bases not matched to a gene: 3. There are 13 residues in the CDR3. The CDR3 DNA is TGTGCCAGCAGTGACAGGGGAAGCACTGAAGCTTTCTTT. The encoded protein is CASSDRGSTEAFF.

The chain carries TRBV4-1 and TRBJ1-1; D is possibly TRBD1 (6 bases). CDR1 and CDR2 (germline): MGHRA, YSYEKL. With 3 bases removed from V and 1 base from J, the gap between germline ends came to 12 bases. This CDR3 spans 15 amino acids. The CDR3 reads CASSQPGQRNTEAFF. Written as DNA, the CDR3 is TGCGCCAGCAGCCAGCCCGGACAGAGGAACACTGAAGCTTTCTTT.

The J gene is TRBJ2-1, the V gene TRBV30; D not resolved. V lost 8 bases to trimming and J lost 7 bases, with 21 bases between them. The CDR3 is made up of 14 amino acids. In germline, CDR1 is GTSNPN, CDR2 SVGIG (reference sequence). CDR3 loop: CAHQSGSLLNEQFF. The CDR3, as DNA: TGTGCCCATCAATCCGGCTCCTTACTTAATGAGCAGTTCTTC. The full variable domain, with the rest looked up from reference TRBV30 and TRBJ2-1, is SQTIHQWPATLVQPVGSPLSLECTVEGTSNPNLYWYRQAAGRGLQLLFYSVGIGQISSEVPQNLSASRPQDRQFILSSKKLLLSDSGFYLCAHQSGSLLNEQFFGPGTRLTVL.

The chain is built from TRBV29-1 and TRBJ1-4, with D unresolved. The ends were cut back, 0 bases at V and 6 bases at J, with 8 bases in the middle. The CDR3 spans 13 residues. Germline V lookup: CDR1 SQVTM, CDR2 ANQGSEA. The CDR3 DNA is TGCAGCGTTGAAGAAGGAGGACATGAAAAACTGTTTTTT. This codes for CSVEEGGHEKLFF.

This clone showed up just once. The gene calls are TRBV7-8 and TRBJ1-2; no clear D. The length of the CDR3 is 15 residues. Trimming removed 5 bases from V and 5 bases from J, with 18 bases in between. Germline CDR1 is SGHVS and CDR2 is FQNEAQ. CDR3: CASSNPGRINYGYTF. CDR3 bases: TGTGCCAGCAGCAACCCAGGTCGCATTAATTATGGCTACACCTTC.

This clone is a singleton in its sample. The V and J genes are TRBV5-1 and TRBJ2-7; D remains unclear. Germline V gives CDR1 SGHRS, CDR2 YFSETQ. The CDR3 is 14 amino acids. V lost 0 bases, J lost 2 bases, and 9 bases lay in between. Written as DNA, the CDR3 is TGCGCCAGCAGCTTGGCCACCCCAACCTACGAGCAGTACTTC. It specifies CASSLATPTYEQYF.

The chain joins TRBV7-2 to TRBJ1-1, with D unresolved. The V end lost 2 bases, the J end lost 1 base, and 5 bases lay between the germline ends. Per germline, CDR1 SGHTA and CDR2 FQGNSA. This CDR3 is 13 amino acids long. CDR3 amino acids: CASSLRANTEAFF. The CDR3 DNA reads TGTGCCAGCAGCTTACGAGCGAACACTGAAGCTTTCTTT.

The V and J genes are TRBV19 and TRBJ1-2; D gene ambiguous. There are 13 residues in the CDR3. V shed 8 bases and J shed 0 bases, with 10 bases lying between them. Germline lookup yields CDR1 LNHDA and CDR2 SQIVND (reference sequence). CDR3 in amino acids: CASRGLANYGYTF. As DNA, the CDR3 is TGTGCCAGTCGGGGATTAGCTAACTATGGCTACACCTTC. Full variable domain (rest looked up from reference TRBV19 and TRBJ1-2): DGGITQSPKYLFRKEGQNVTLSCEQNLNHDAMYWYRQDPGQGLRLIYYSQIVNDFQKGDIAEGYSVSREKKESFPLTVTSAQKNPTAFYLCASRGLANYGYTFGSGTRLTVV.

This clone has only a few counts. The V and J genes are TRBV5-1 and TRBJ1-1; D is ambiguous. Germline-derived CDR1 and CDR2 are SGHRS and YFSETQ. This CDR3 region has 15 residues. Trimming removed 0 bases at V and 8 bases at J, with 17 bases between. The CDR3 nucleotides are TGCGCCAGCAGCTTGGGATTCGGACTGAATCGGGAAGCTTTCTTT. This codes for CASSLGFGLNREAFF.

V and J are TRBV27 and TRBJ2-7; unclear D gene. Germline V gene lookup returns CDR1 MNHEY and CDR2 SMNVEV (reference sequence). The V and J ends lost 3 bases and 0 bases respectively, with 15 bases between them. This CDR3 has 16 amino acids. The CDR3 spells CASSFDLASSSYEQYF. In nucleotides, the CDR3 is TGTGCCAGCAGTTTTGATTTGGCGTCCAGCTCCTACGAGCAGTACTTC.

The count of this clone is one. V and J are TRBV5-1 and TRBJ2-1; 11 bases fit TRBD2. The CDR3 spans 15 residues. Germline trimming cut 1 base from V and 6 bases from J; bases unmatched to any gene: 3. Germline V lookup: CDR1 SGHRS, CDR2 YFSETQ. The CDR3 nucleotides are TGCGCCAGCAGCTTGATGCTAGCGGGGGGCAATGAGCAGTTCTTC. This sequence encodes CASSLMLAGGNEQFF.

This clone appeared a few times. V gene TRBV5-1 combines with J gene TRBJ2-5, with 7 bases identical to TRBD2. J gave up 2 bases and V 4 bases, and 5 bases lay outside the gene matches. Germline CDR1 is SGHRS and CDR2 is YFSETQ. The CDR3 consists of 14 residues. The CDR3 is CASSPGTTQETQYF. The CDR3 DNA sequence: TGCGCCAGCAGCCCCGGGACTACTCAAGAGACCCAGTACTTC.

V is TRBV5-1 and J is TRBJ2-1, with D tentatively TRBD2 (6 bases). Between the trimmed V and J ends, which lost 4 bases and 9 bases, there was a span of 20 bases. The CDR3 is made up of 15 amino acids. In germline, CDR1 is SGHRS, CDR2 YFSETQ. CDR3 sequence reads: CASSGLGHLEGEQFF. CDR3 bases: TGCGCCAGCAGCGGCCTAGGACACCTGGAGGGTGAGCAGTTCTTC.

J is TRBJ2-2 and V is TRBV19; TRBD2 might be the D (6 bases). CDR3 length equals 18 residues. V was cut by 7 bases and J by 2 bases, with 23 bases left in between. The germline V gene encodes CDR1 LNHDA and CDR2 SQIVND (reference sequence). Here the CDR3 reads CASMGLRGGSLNTGELFF. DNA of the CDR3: TGTGCCAGTATGGGGCTTCGTGGGGGGTCCTTAAACACCGGGGAGCTGTTTTTT.

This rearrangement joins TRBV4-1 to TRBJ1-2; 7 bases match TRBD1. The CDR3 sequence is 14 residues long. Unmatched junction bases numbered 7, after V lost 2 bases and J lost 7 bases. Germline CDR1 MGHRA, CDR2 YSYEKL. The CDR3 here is CASSQLDRAGGYTF. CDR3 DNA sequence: TGCGCCAGCAGCCAATTAGACAGGGCGGGTGGCTACACCTTC.

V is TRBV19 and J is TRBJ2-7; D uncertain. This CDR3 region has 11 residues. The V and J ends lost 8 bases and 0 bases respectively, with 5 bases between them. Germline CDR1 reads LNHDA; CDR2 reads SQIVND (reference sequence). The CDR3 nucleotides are TGTGCCAGTGGCTTCTCCTACGAGCAGTACTTC. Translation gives CASGFSYEQYF.

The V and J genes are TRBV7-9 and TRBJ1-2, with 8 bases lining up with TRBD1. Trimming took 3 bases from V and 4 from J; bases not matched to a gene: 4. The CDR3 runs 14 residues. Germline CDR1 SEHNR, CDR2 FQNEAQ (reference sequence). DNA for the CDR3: TGTGCCAGCAGCTTCGAACAGGGGGTCTATGGCTACACCTTC. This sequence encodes CASSFEQGVYGYTF.

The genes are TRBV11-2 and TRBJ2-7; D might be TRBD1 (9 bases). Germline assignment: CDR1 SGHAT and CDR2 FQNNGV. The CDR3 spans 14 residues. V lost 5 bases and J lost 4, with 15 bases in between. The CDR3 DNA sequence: TGTGCCAGCAGCCGGGAGGGGACAGGGTACGAGCAGTACTTC. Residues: CASSREGTGYEQYF.

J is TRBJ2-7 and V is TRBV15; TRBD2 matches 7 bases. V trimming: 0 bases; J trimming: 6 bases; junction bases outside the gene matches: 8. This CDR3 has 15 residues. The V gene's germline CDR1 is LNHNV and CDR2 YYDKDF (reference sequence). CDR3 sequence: CATSRDRTSVGEQYF. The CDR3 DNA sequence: TGTGCCACCAGCAGAGATCGGACTAGTGTAGGCGAGCAGTACTTC. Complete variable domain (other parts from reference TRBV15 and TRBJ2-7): DAMVIQNPRYQVTQFGKPVTLSCSQTLNHNVMYWYQQKSSQAPKLLFHYYDKDFNNEADTPDNFQSRRPNTSFCFLDIRSPGLGDTAMYLCATSRDRTSVGEQYFGPGTRLTVT.

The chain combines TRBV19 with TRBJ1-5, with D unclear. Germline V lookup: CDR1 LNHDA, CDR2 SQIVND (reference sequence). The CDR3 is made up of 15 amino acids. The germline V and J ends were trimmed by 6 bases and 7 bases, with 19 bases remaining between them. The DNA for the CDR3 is TGTGCCAGTAGCGACTGGACGGGCGCGGGGCAGCCCCAGCATTTT. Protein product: CASSDWTGAGQPQHF.